Below, 10 T cell receptor beta chains from the same sample are listed, as sequenced in a study of blood T cell repertoires in COVID-19 (dated by TCRdb to 2018 to 2020). The library was obtained by the immunoSEQ multiplex PCR assay. The source is immuneACCESS, and TCRdb retained only in-frame sequences with V and J called. Part of the clones is not carried over; for the studies checked, unresolved V genes explain less than half of this, and the remainder is unexplained. A total of 250,000 or so clones appear in this sample, around nine tenths of them only once. 1.5% to 2% of the sample lies in the top ten. The material sequenced was peripheral blood. These receptor sequences come from a man aged 25-40 years with active or convalescent COVID-19.

This clone showed up just once. The J gene is TRBJ2-5, the V gene TRBV6-1; 9 bases are a match to TRBD2. Germline lookup yields CDR1 MNHNS and CDR2 SASEGT. Germline trimming cut 2 bases from V and 3 bases from J; bases unmatched to any gene: 4. The CDR3 extends over 15 amino acids. The CDR3 spells CASSEPTSGEETQYF. The CDR3 bases are TGTGCCAGCAGTGAACCGACTAGCGGAGAAGAGACCCAGTACTTC.

This chain's CDR3 is CASSPLDRGGDTQYF. The CDR3 DNA reads as TGTGCCAGCAGTCCCCTGGACAGGGGCGGAGATACGCAGTATTTT. The chain carries TRBV27 and TRBJ2-3, with 9 bases lining up with TRBD1. The trim removed 5 bases at V and 5 bases at J, leaving 8 bases unmatched. Looked up from germline, CDR1 is MNHEY and CDR2 is SMNVEV (reference sequence). The CDR3 is made up of 15 amino acids.

V usage is TRBV6-2 or TRBV6-3 and J usage is TRBJ2-7; TRBD2 matches at 11 bases. The V gene's germline CDR1 is MNHEY and CDR2 SVGEGT. Losses at the gene ends were 6 bases for V and 2 bases for J; bases not matched to a gene: 6. CDR3 size: 15 residues. CDR3 loop: CASSQLAGEPYEQYF. The DNA for the CDR3 is TGTGCCAGCAGCCAACTAGCGGGGGAGCCCTACGAGCAGTACTTC.

V and J are TRBV12-5 and TRBJ1-1, with TRBD1 identical over 7 bases. Looked up from germline, CDR1 is LGHNT and CDR2 is FRNRAP. CDR3 size: 14 residues. The trim removed 4 bases at V and 0 bases at J, leaving 2 bases unmatched. CDR3 residues: CASGWGQLNTEAFF. The CDR3 DNA sequence: TGTGCTAGTGGTTGGGGACAGTTGAACACTGAAGCTTTCTTT.

The V and J genes are TRBV7-2 and TRBJ1-5; D is perhaps TRBD1 (5 bases). Germline CDR1 is SGHTA and CDR2 is FQGNSA. The CDR3 is made up of 12 amino acids. The germline V and J ends were trimmed by 1 base and 11 bases, with 9 bases remaining between them. CDR3 nucleotides: TGTGCCAGCAGCTTAGGGGGCACGGCCCAGCATTTT. Its translation is CASSLGGTAQHF.

CDR3 bases: TGTGCCAGCAGTTCAGGGACAGGACGGACCGGGGAGCTGTTTTTT. This gives the protein CASSSGTGRTGELFF. V usage is TRBV6-2 or TRBV6-3 and J usage is TRBJ2-2, with 8 bases aligning to TRBD1. Germline V gene data show CDR1 as MNHEY and CDR2 as SVGEGT. Trimming removed 4 bases from V and 5 bases from J; junction bases left unmatched: 6. This CDR3 comprises 15 residues.

The chain is built from TRBV30 and TRBJ1-5; D remains ambiguous. Between the trimmed V and J ends, which lost 0 bases and 0 bases, there was a span of 6 bases. CDR1 and CDR2 from the germline V gene are GTSNPN and SVGIG (reference sequence). The CDR3 totals 14 residues. The CDR3 DNA reads as TGTGCCTGGAGTGTACTGAATAGCAATCAGCCCCAGCATTTT. It encodes CAWSVLNSNQPQHF.

The rearrangement links TRBV2 to TRBJ1-1; D is unclear. The length of the CDR3 is 12 residues. The germline V and J ends were trimmed by 3 bases and 11 bases, with 13 bases remaining between them. The germline V gene encodes CDR1 SNHLY and CDR2 FYNNEI. CDR3 region: CASSETSRIAFF. CDR3 coding DNA: TGTGCCAGCAGTGAGACCAGCAGGATTGCTTTCTTT.

The chain recombines TRBV11-2 with TRBJ1-2; no clear D. Looked up from germline, CDR1 is SGHAT and CDR2 is FQNNGV. The V end was cut by 1 base, the J end by 1 base, with 4 bases between. The CDR3 loop spans 13 amino acids. CDR3: CASSLGSNYGYTF. CDR3 sequence (DNA): TGTGCCAGCAGCTTAGGCAGTAACTATGGCTACACCTTC. The variable domain in full, with the rest retrieved from reference TRBV11-2 and TRBJ1-2, is EAGVAQSPRYKIIEKRQSVAFWCNPISGHATLYWYQQILGQGPKLLIQFQNNGVVDDSQLPKDRFSAERLKGVDSTLKIQPAKLEDSAVYLCASSLGSNYGYTFGSGTRLTVV.

The V gene is TRBV10-3, the J gene TRBJ2-1; the D gene is possibly TRBD2 (5 bases). V lost 3 bases, J lost 9 bases, and 12 bases lay in between. Looked up from germline, CDR1 is ENHRY and CDR2 is SYGVKD. CDR3 length equals 13 residues. The CDR3 DNA reads as TGTGCCATCAGTGAAGGACTTATTGGTGAGCAGTTCTTC. Its translation: CAISEGLIGEQFF.